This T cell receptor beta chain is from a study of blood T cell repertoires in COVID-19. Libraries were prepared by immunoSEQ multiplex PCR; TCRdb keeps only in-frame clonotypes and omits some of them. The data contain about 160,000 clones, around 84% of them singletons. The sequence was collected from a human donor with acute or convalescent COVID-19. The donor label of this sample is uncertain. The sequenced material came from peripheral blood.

CDR3 residues: CASSTYRSSYNEQFF. In DNA, the CDR3 is TGTGCCAGTAGTACTTACAGGAGCTCCTACAATGAGCAGTTCTTC. The chain combines TRBV19 with TRBJ2-1; a weak D match, TRBD1 (5 bases). Germline CDR1 is LNHDA and CDR2 is SQIVND (reference sequence). This CDR3 has 15 residues. V was clipped by 4 bases and J by 0 bases, with 10 bases between them.